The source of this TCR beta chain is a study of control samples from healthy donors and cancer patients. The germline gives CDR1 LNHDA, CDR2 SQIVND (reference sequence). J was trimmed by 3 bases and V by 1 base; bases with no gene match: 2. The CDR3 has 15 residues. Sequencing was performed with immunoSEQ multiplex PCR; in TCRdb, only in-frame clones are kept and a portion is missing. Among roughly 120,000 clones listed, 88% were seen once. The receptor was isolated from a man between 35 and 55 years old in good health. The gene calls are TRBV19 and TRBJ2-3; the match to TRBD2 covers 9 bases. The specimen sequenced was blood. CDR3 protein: CASSIVAGDTDTQYF. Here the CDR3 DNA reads TGTGCCAGTAGTATAGTAGCGGGGGATACAGATACGCAGTATTTT.